Listed below are T cell receptor beta chains from one sample, sequenced in a study of vaccination and CD4 T cells after COVID-19. No antigen is known for these receptors. MiXCR was run by TCRdb on the PCR reads, yielding one entry per CDR3 protein. This table has about 15,000 distinct CDR3 sequences, 25% to 35% appearing once. Sample: cultured CD4+ T cells from blood. These receptors came from a human donor with COVID-19. CDR3s include the opening cysteine and the closing phenylalanine or tryptophan. Fields, in order: J gene, V gene, D gene, clone size, CDR3 DNA, CDR3 protein. The D gene is left open where the match is weak. A clone size is listed for some rows: how often the clone was seen (once, few, many), or a class if it is expanded.

>TRBJ2-2|TRBV28|-|-
TGTGCCAGCAGCTTAGGGGGGGGAAACACCGGGGAGCTGTTTTTT
CASSLGGGNTGELFF
>TRBJ2-2|TRBV7-9|TRBD2|few
TGTGCCAGCCTTATCCTGCGGGGGACCACCGGGGAGCTGTTTTTT
CASLILRGTTGELFF
>TRBJ1-6|TRBV2|-|-
TGTGCCAGCAGTGCCCTGACGAGGGGGGATTCACCCCTCCACTTT
CASSALTRGDSPLHF
>TRBJ2-1|TRBV5-6|-|-
TGTGCCAGCAGCTTGGAGGCCGGGGAAGCCTACAATGAGCAGTTCTTC
CASSLEAGEAYNEQFF
>TRBJ2-7|TRBV11-3|-|medium-sized
TGTGCCAGCAGCTTAGACAGGCCCTCCTACGAGCAGTACTTC
CASSLDRPSYEQYF
>TRBJ1-5|TRBV7-6|TRBD1|-
TGTGCCAGCAGCTTAGTTCAGGGGGCAAATCAGCCCCAGCATTTT
CASSLVQGANQPQHF
>TRBJ2-3|TRBV2|TRBD2|-
TGTGCCAGCAGTGAGCCCGGCGGGGGGACCACAGATACGCAGTATTTT
CASSEPGGGTTDTQYF
>TRBJ1-4|TRBV6-4|-|-
TGTGCCAGCAGTGACTGCGCGCGGTTTGTCGAAAAACTGTTTTTT
CASSDCARFVEKLFF
>TRBJ2-7|TRBV6-1|TRBD2|-
TGTGCCAGCAGTCCCCGCGGGAGTCTAGCGGGGGTGGAAGAGCAGTACTTC
CASSPRGSLAGVEEQYF
>TRBJ1-2|TRBV20-1|TRBD1|few
TGCAGTGCTAGCGGGACAGGGTACGGCTACACCTTC
CSASGTGYGYTF
>TRBJ2-5|TRBV7-2|TRBD1|-
TGTGCCAGCAGCTTAGCCGGGACAGGGCTGGGAGAGACCCAGTACTTC
CASSLAGTGLGETQYF
>TRBJ2-5|TRBV9|-|-
TGTGCCAGCAGCCCTCAGGGAGGTGAGACCCAGTACTTC
CASSPQGGETQYF
>TRBJ2-7|TRBV7-2|-|few
TGTGCCAGCAGCCTGGACAAGGGGGCCTACGAGCAGTACTTC
CASSLDKGAYEQYF
>TRBJ1-1|TRBV19|TRBD1|-
TGTGCCAGTCGGAACAGGGGTATGAACACTGAAGCTTTCTTT
CASRNRGMNTEAFF
>TRBJ1-2|TRBV20-1|TRBD1|few
TGCAGTGCTAGAGACAAGACAGGGAACTATGGCTACACCTTC
CSARDKTGNYGYTF
>TRBJ2-3|TRBV11-3|TRBD1|-
TGTGCCAGCAGCCCGCCGGGACAGGGCCGTTCAGATACGCAGTATTTT
CASSPPGQGRSDTQYF
>TRBJ1-1|TRBV7-9|-|-
TGTGCCAGCAGCTCCGTGGGGATTGAAGCTTTCTTT
CASSSVGIEAFF
>TRBJ1-2|TRBV12-3/TRBV12-4|-|few
TGTGCCAGCAGTTTACCCCCTCGGAATGGCTACACCTTC
CASSLPPRNGYTF
>TRBJ2-5|TRBV7-9|-|-
-
CASSFYICSARIRAETQYF
>TRBJ2-1|TRBV11-2|TRBD1|-
TGTGCCAGCAGCCCCCAGGGGGCGGCCGGTGAGCAGTTCTTC
CASSPQGAAGEQFF
>TRBJ1-4|TRBV5-6|-|-
TGTGCCAGCAGCTTTATGAGGCTCGGGGAAAAACTGTTTTTT
CASSFMRLGEKLFF
>TRBJ2-5|TRBV5-8|-|-
TGTGCCAGCAGGCCTAGTTGGGCCGAGACCCAGTACTTC
CASRPSWAETQYF
>TRBJ1-2|TRBV20-1|-|few
TGCAGTGCTAGGAACAGACTCAACTATGGCTACACCTTC
CSARNRLNYGYTF
>TRBJ1-2|TRBV7-2|-|-
TGTGCCAGCAGCTTTAAAGAAGCAGGCTCCTATGGCTACACCTTC
CASSFKEAGSYGYTF
>TRBJ2-5|TRBV20-1|TRBD1|few
TGCAGTGGTCTGACAGGGGCTGGGGAGACCCAGTACTTC
CSGLTGAGETQYF
>TRBJ1-1|TRBV12-3/TRBV12-4|-|few
TGTGCCAGCAGTTTAGGGAACACTGAAGCTTTCTTT
CASSLGNTEAFF
>TRBJ1-3|TRBV20-1|-|-
TGCAGTGCTAGGGCGGATGGAAACACCATATATTTT
CSARADGNTIYF
>TRBJ1-5|TRBV5-1|-|once
TGCGCCAGCAGATCGGACGGAGAGAGCAATCAGCCCCAGCATTTT
CASRSDGESNQPQHF
>TRBJ1-5|TRBV7-8|-|few
TGTGCCAGCAGCTTAAGCGGGGGTGGGGGATATAGCAATCAGCCCCAGCATTTT
CASSLSGGGGYSNQPQHF
>TRBJ2-3|TRBV11-3|TRBD1|-
TGTGCCAGCAGCTTAGAAGGTGGGACAGGGGAAACAGATACGCAGTATTTT
CASSLEGGTGETDTQYF
>TRBJ1-1|TRBV11-2|TRBD1|few
TGTGCCAGCAGCTTACAGGGGGCGTACACTGAAGCTTTCTTT
CASSLQGAYTEAFF